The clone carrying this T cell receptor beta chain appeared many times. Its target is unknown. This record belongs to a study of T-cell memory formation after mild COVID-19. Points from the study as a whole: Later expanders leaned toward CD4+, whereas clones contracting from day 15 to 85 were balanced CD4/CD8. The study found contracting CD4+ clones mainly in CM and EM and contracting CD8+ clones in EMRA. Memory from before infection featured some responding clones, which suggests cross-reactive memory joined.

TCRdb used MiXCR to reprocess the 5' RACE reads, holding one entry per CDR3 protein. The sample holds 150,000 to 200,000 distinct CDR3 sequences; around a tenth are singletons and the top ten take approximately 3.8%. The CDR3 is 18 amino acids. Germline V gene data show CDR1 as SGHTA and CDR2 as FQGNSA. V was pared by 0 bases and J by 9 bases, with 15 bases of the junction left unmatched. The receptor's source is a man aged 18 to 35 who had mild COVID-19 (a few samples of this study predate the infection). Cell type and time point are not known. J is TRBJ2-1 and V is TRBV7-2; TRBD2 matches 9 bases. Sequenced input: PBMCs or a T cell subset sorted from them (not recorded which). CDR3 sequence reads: CASSLAILAGGLFFEQFF. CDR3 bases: TGTGCCAGCAGCTTAGCGATTTTGGCGGGGGGGCTCTTTTTTGAGCAGTTCTTC.